Listed here is a single T cell receptor beta chain. Antigen specificity is unknown. Researchers built TCR beta libraries using quantitative 5'-RACE with molecular barcodes. TCRdb re-analysed the 5' RACE reads in MiXCR, keeping a single row per CDR3 protein. This repertoire shows some 250,000 distinct CDR3 sequences, around 7.8% found once; its top ten account for nearly 7%. Per germline, CDR1 SGHVS and CDR2 FNYEAQ. The CDR3 length is 14 residues. V lost 1 base to trimming and J lost 2 bases, with 8 bases between them. This entry is derived from a study of CD8 T cells in ankylosing spondylitis. Findings and caveats of the study: There was a TCR beta motif, made of 7 or 8 highly homologous variants, that appeared characteristic of ankylosing spondylitis blood.

This clonotype was obtained from a male donor with ankylosing spondylitis or in good health (not recorded which). Sequenced: blood, either unsorted or a sorted T cell fraction (not recorded which). The chain links TRBV7-6 to TRBJ1-2; D unresolved. The chain's CDR3 is CASSLVPANYGYTF. The CDR3 nucleotides read TGTGCCAGCAGCTTAGTGCCGGCCAACTATGGCTACACCTTC.